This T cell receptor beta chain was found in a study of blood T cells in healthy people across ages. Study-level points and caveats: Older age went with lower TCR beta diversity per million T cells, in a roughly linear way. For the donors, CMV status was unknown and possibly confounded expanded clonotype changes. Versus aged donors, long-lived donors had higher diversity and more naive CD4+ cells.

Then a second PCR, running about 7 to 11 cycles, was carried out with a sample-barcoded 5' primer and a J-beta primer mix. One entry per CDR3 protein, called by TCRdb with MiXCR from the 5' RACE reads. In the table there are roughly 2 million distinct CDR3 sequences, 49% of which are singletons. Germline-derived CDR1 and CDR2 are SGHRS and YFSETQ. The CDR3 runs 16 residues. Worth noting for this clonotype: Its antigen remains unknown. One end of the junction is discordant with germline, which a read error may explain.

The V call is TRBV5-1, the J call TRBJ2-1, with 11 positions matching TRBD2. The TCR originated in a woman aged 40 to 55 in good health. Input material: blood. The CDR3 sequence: CAGSLLAGGAYNEQFF. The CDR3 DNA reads TGCGCCGGCAGCCTTCTAGCGGGGGGAGCGTACAATGAGCAGTTCTTC.